This paragraph covers one T cell receptor beta chain sequence. Its target is unknown. It was with a sample-barcoded 5' primer and a J-beta primer mix that a second PCR of roughly 7 to 12 cycles was run. MiXCR, applied by TCRdb to the 5' RACE reads, yields one record per CDR3 protein. The table lists about 680,000 distinct CDR3 sequences, 49% of them singletons, with roughly 31% in the top ten. This sample was taken from a study of blood T cells in healthy people across ages. Overall study results and limits: Changes in expanded clonotypes were possibly confounded, as the CMV status of donors was unknown. Long-lived and aged donors differed, with more naive CD4+ cells and higher diversity in the long-lived.

For every donor, a draw yielded roughly 9.3 milliliters of peripheral blood. No fewer than 7 million PBMCs went into each sample. Trimming cost V 5 bases and J 8 bases, with 19 bases left between them. CDR1 and CDR2 from the germline V gene are SGHRS and YFSETQ. The CDR3 has 15 amino acids. This clonotype originated in a woman aged 60-75 years in good health. The chain is built from TRBV5-1 and TRBJ1-4; a weak D match, TRBD1 (6 bases). The material sequenced was blood. CDR3 in amino acids: CASSPTGGREEKLFF. The DNA for the CDR3 is TGCGCCAGCAGTCCGACAGGTGGTCGGGAAGAAAAACTGTTTTTT.